These 4 T cell receptor beta chains were sequenced from one sample in a study of cytotoxic CD8 clonotypes in ibrutinib-treated CLL. Repertoires were generated with immunoSEQ multiplex PCR, while TCRdb's copy carries only in-frame clones and drops some. The repertoire holds about 140,000 clones, with approximately 80% as singletons. The material sequenced was PBMCs, taken after 36 months of ibrutinib treatment. These TCRs come from a human donor with chronic lymphocytic leukemia.

The rearrangement links TRBV18 to TRBJ1-2; the D gene is possibly TRBD1 (6 bases). Trimming removed 3 bases at V and 0 bases at J, with 8 bases between. CDR3 size: 14 residues. Per the germline V gene, CDR1 is KGHSH and CDR2 is LQKENI. The DNA of the CDR3 is TGTGCCAGCTCACCGACAGGTCCTAACTATGGCTACACCTTC. Protein: CASSPTGPNYGYTF.

This chain joins TRBV6-1 and TRBJ2-1; 8 bases line up with TRBD2. The junction had 11 bases not matched to a gene; V was cut back by 4 bases and J by 12 bases. CDR3 length equals 14 residues. The germline CDR1 and CDR2 sequences are MNHNS and SASEGT. CDR3 coding DNA: TGTGCCAGCAGTGTTTTCGGGGGGGGTCTAGGGCAGTTCTTC. Its translation: CASSVFGGGLGQFF.

This chain links TRBV4-2 with TRBJ1-2; unclear D gene. Trimming removed 0 bases from V and 4 bases from J, with 12 bases in between. CDR1 and CDR2 from the germline V gene are LGHNA and YNFKEQ. This CDR3 region has 15 residues. The CDR3 is CASSQDRTSFYGYTF. The CDR3 coding sequence is TGTGCCAGCAGCCAAGATCGGACTTCTTTCTATGGCTACACCTTC.

This clone was observed a handful of times. The V call is TRBV30, the J call TRBJ1-5; no firm D call. The germline V gene has CDR1 GTSNPN and CDR2 SVGIG (reference sequence). CDR3 length: 14 amino acids. The V end lost 0 bases, the J end lost 6 bases, and 12 bases lay between the germline ends. CDR3 in DNA: TGTGCCTGGAGTGTCGGGGTCTTGGTTCAGCCCCAGCATTTT. Its translation: CAWSVGVLVQPQHF.